This TCR beta chain came from a study of cytotoxic CD8 clonotypes in ibrutinib-treated CLL. Method: immunoSEQ multiplex PCR; TCRdb's copy keeps in-frame clones and lacks some. The sample has around 310,000 clones; roughly 85% are singletons. There are 15 residues in the CDR3. CDR1 and CDR2 from the germline V gene are GTSNPN and SVGIG (reference sequence). With 4 bases clipped from V and 2 bases from J, the junction kept 11 bases outside the gene matches. This rearrangement joins TRBV30 to TRBJ2-7; 7 nucleotides agree with TRBD1. Sequenced here: PBMCs, sampled before ibrutinib treatment. The clonotype comes from a human donor with chronic lymphocytic leukemia. CDR3 sequence (DNA): TGTGCCTGGATTAGGGTAGGACAGGTCCCCTACGAGCAGTACTTC. Translation: CAWIRVGQVPYEQYF. Looking up the rest from reference TRBV30 and TRBJ2-7 gives the full variable domain: SQTIHQWPATLVQPVGSPLSLECTVEGTSNPNLYWYRQAAGRGLQLLFYSVGIGQISSEVPQNLSASRPQDRQFILSSKKLLLSDSGFYLCAWIRVGQVPYEQYFGPGTRLTVT.